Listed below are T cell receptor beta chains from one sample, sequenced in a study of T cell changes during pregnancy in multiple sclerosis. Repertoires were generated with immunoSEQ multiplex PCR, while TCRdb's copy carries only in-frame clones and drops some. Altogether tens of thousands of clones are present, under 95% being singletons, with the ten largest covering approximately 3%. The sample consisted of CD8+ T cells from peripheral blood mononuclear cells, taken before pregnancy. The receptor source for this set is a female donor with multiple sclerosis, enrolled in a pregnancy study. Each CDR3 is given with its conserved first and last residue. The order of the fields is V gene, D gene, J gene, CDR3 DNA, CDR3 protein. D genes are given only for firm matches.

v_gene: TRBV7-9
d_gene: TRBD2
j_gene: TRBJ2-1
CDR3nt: TGTGCCAGCAGCAGAGCTAGCGGGGCATACAATGAGCAGTTCTTC
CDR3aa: CASSRASGAYNEQFF

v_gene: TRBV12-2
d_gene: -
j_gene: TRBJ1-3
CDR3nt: TGTGCAGGGACAGGGCGCTCTGGAAACACCATATATTTT
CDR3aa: CAGTGRSGNTIYF

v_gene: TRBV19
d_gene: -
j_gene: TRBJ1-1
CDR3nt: TGTGCCAGTAGTGCCCCCCCGGGGGGGGAGAGAAACACTGAAGCTTTCTTT
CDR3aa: CASSAPPGGERNTEAFF

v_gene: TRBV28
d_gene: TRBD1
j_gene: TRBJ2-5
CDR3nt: TGTGCCAGCATCAAAGGGACAGGCTCCCAAGAGACCCAGTACTTC
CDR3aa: CASIKGTGSQETQYF

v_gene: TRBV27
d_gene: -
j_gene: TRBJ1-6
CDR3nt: TGTGCCAGCAGGTTGAACCCCGGTGTCATAAATTCACCCCTCCACTTT
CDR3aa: CASRLNPGVINSPLHF

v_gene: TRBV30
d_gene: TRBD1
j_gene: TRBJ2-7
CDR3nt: TGTGCCTGGAGTGACAGGGGTAAGTCCTACGAGCAGTACTTC
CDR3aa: CAWSDRGKSYEQYF

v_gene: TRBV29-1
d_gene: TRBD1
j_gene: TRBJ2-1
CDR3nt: TGCAGCGTTGGCGGGACAGGGGGATTATATGAGCAGTTCTTC
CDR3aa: CSVGGTGGLYEQFF

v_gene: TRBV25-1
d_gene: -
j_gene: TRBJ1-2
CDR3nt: TGTGCCAGCAAAGGTGGCGGCTATGGCTACACCTTC
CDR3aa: CASKGGGYGYTF

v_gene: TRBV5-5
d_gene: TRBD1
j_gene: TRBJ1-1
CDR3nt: TGTGCCAGCAGCACTTCTCCCGGGACAGCAGCTGAAGCTTTCTTT
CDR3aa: CASSTSPGTAAEAFF

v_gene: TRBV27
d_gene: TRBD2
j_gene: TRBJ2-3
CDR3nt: TGTGCCAGCAGTGCCCAACTAGCGGGGGCGCGCACAGATACGCAGTATTTT
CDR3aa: CASSAQLAGARTDTQYF

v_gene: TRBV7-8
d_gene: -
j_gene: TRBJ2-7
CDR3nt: TGTGCCAGCAGCTTAGCTGGGCGGGGGCCCCTATCCTACGAGCAGTACTTC
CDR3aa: CASSLAGRGPLSYEQYF